There are a few counts of the clone carrying this TCR beta chain. V gave up 2 bases and J gave up 2 bases; unmatched junction bases: 3. The CDR3 loop spans 15 amino acids. The data were taken from a study of T cells after yellow fever vaccination. TCRdb passed the 5' RACE reads through MiXCR, listing each CDR3 protein once. Among approximately 300,000 distinct CDR3 sequences, 6.8% were seen once, and the ten largest hold around 17%. The chain recombines TRBV12-3 or TRBV12-4 with TRBJ2-1; 7 nucleotides match TRBD2. The specimen was PBMCs, collected more than 35 days after the first yellow fever vaccination. This clonotype originated in a young man who received the YFV17D yellow fever vaccine. CDR3 nucleotide sequence: TGTGCCAGCAGTTTAAGCGGGGCCACCTACAATGAGCAGTTCTTC. This gives the protein CASSLSGATYNEQFF.